This T cell receptor beta chain was recovered during a study of blood T cell repertoires in COVID-19. The overall study: COVID-19 samples from acute and convalescent phases originated in the United States, Italy and Spain.

In the authors' methods: Amplification from reference gene primers served as the basis for estimated nucleated cell counts. The repertoire was sequenced with immunoSEQ multiplex PCR; TCRdb's copy has only in-frame clones and lacks some. For V, J and clone size, that table is used; D and trimming come from the DNA. The profile shows tens of thousands of clones, about 85% of them singletons. This TCR was sampled from a man aged 65 to 79 with acute or convalescent COVID-19. The sequencing input was peripheral blood.

The CDR3 loop reads CASSHRDTNQPQHF. The CDR3 nucleotides are TGTGCCAGCAGCCACCGGGACACCAATCAGCCCCAGCATTTT. This sequence joins TRBV6-6 and TRBJ1-5, with D possibly TRBD1 on 6 matching bases. The V gene's germline CDR1 is MNHNY and CDR2 SVGAGI (reference sequence). This CDR3 spans 14 amino acids. V was trimmed by 6 bases and J by 3 bases, leaving 12 bases between them.